The rows below give T cell receptor beta chains drawn from one sample of a study of T cell repertoires in cytomegalovirus infection. What these receptors recognize is not known. TCRdb used MiXCR to reprocess the reads, holding one entry per CDR3 protein. This sample yields fewer than 650,000 distinct CDR3 sequences, of which 40% are seen a single time; 48% belongs to the top ten. Material: cultured PBMCs, obtained from culture after CMV antigen stimulation. The receptor set was obtained from a human donor in good health (CMV status not recorded). Some clones in this sample may be carry-over from other donors' samples. CDR3s include the opening cysteine and the closing phenylalanine or tryptophan. The D gene is left open where the match is weak. Only some rows state a clone size, as once, few, many or a class for expanded clones.

j_call,cdr3_length,d_call,v_call,clone_size,cdr3_nt,cdr3_aa
TRBJ1-1,14,-,TRBV7-2,few,TGTGCCAGCAGCTTAGAGGTGACGAACACTGAAGCTTTCTTT,CASSLEVTNTEAFF
TRBJ1-5,17,TRBD1,TRBV6-6,-,TGTGCCAGCAGTCATCTAGATCCGGGACAGGGATATCAGCCCCAGCATTTT,CASSHLDPGQGYQPQHF
TRBJ1-5,14,-,TRBV2,-,TGTGCCAGCGAGATGGGGGAGAGCAATCAGCCCCAGCATTTT,CASEMGESNQPQHF
TRBJ1-1,13,-,TRBV18,many,TGTGCCAGCTCACCACTAAGGGCGACTGAAGCTTTCTTT,CASSPLRATEAFF
TRBJ1-3,15,-,TRBV20-1,few,TGCAGTGCTTCTGGGGCTAGATCGTCTGGAAACACCATATATTTT,CSASGARSSGNTIYF
TRBJ2-7,13,-,TRBV7-9,-,TGTGCCAGCAGCCTGGACACCTCGGGCGAGCAGTACTTC,CASSLDTSGEQYF
TRBJ1-6,11,-,TRBV6-5,-,TGTGCCAGCAGGAGTAATTCACCCCTCCACTTT,CASRSNSPLHF
TRBJ2-6,16,-,TRBV6-2/TRBV6-3,-,TGTGCCAGCAGTTACTCTCGGGCAACCGGGGCCAACGTCCTGACTTTC,CASSYSRATGANVLTF
TRBJ2-1,17,TRBD2,TRBV7-4,-,TGTGCCAGCAGCTTAGGGACTAGCGGGGGGTCCTTTGATGAGCAGTTCTTC,CASSLGTSGGSFDEQFF
TRBJ1-1,14,TRBD1,TRBV7-2,many,TGTGCCAGCAGCTTAAAGGCAGGGGGCCCACTGGCTTTCTTT,CASSLKAGGPLAFF
TRBJ1-2,13,TRBD1,TRBV7-2,few,TGTGCCAGCAGCGGGAGGACAGGGTCTGGCTACACCTTC,CASSGRTGSGYTF
TRBJ2-5,14,-,TRBV28,-,TGTGCCAGCAGTTCGACAGTGGTACAAGAGACCCAGTACTTC,CASSSTVVQETQYF
TRBJ2-5,14,TRBD1,TRBV6-2/TRBV6-3,-,TGTGCCAGCAGAACCGGGACAGCCCGGGAGACCCAGTACTTC,CASRTGTARETQYF
TRBJ1-1,14,-,TRBV5-1,-,TGCGCCAGCAGCTTGGGGAACATGAACACTGAAGCTTTCTTT,CASSLGNMNTEAFF
TRBJ2-6,20,-,TRBV6-6,-,TGTGCCAGCAGTTACTCGAGATTAGTGGGTAGGGACTCTGGGGCCAACGTCCTGACTTTC,CASSYSRLVGRDSGANVLTF
TRBJ2-7,13,-,TRBV12-3/TRBV12-4,-,TGTGCCAGCAGTTTTACCTTGACGGGGGAGCAGTACTTC,CASSFTLTGEQYF
TRBJ1-2,15,-,TRBV29-1,-,TGCAGCGTTGAGTGGATACACCGGGGGAACTATGGCTACACCTTC,CSVEWIHRGNYGYTF
TRBJ2-5,12,TRBD2,TRBV11-2,-,TGTGCCAGCGGGACTAGCTGGGAGACCCAGTACTTC,CASGTSWETQYF
TRBJ1-4,16,TRBD1,TRBV20-1,once,TGCAGTGCTAGAGTCCCGGGACAGGAGCTTAATGAAAAACTGTTTTTT,CSARVPGQELNEKLFF
TRBJ1-6,16,TRBD1,TRBV11-2,few,TGTGCCAGCAGCCCCAGGGGGAGCAGAATGAATTCACCCCTCCACTTT,CASSPRGSRMNSPLHF
TRBJ2-3,16,-,TRBV19,-,TGTGCCAGTAGTATAGGAAGAGGGATGAGCACAGATACGCAGTATTTT,CASSIGRGMSTDTQYF
TRBJ2-3,14,TRBD2,TRBV6-2/TRBV6-3,few,TGTGCCAGCATACCTAGCGGGAGAGGAGATACGCAGTATTTT,CASIPSGRGDTQYF
TRBJ2-7,13,-,TRBV7-8,-,TGTGCCAGCAGCTTAGGGATTTGGGGGGAGCAGTACTTC,CASSLGIWGEQYF
TRBJ2-7,14,-,TRBV7-2,-,TGTGCCAGCAGCCCTCAGACTAACTCCTACGAGCAGTACTTC,CASSPQTNSYEQYF